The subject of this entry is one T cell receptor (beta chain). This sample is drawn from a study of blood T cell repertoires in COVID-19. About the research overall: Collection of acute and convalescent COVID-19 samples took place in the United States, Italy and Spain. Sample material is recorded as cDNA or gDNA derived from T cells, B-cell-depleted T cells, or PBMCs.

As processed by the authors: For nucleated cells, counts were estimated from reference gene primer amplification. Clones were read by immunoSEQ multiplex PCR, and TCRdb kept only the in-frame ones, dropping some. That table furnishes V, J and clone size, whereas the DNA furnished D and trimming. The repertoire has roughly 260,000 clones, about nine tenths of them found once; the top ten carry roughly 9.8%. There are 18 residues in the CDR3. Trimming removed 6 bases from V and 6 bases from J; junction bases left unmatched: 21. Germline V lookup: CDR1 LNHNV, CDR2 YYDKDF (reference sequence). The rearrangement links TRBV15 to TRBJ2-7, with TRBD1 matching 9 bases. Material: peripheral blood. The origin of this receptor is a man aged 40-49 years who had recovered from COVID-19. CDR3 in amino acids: CATSKSTGTGIRAGEQYF. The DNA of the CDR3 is TGTGCCACCAGTAAAAGTACCGGGACAGGGATTCGAGCCGGCGAGCAGTACTTC.